The sequence of this T cell receptor beta chain was determined in a study of blood T cells in healthy people across ages. Overall study context: Researchers report that template switching captured about one barcoded beta molecule per two T cells.

Through a sample-barcoded 5' primer and a J-beta primer mix, a second PCR was run for about 6 to 11 cycles. TCRdb independently ran MiXCR on the 5' RACE reads; one entry per CDR3 protein. This table holds approximately 800,000 distinct CDR3 sequences, about three fifths found once. Germline-derived CDR1 and CDR2 are DFQATT and SNEGSKA (reference sequence). With 1 base clipped from V and 9 bases from J, the junction kept 7 bases outside the gene matches. This CDR3 has 15 residues. The V and J genes are TRBV20-1 and TRBJ1-6; 9 bases are shared with TRBD1. The receptor was isolated from a man between 25 and 39 years old in good health. The sequenced sample consisted of blood. The CDR3, as DNA: TGCAGTGCTAGAGTTCGGGACAGGGTTGTTTCACCCCTCCACTTT. The encoded protein is CSARVRDRVVSPLHF.